This T cell receptor (beta chain) was obtained from a study of metastatic and nonmetastatic thyroid tumors. Study context: From malignant and benign thyroid patients, repertoires in blood and in tumor or nodule tissue were compared.

Original handling: Clinicopathological groups differed in CDR3, with these differences serving to build a distant-metastasis classifier for papillary thyroid cancer. MiXCR re-clonotyped the PCR reads for TCRdb. V and J calls and clone size were set by TCRdb, not the authors. Of about 6,700 clones detected, roughly 30% appear once; the ten largest clones hold 13%. As regards this clone: Its antigen is not identified.

Among the patients, none had received any treatment before thyroid surgery. Trimming left V 3 bases short and J 6 bases short, with 18 bases between. The CDR3 sequence is 16 residues long. In germline, CDR1 is MGHRA, CDR2 YSYEKL. General study results and limits: Relative to benign nodules, malignant thyroid tumors were reportedly characterized by significantly elevated TCR beta diversity in blood and tumor.

Source material: adjacent normal tissue. The clonotype originates from a female donor with papillary thyroid cancer or a benign thyroid nodule (not recorded which). Some clones in this sample may be carry-over from other donors' samples. The chain links TRBV4-1 to TRBJ1-5, with D possibly being TRBD1 (6 bases). The CDR3 DNA reads as TGCGCCAGCAGCCAGATCGCACAGGGCTCGGGTCAGCCCCAGCATTTT. Its protein product is CASSQIAQGSGQPQHF.